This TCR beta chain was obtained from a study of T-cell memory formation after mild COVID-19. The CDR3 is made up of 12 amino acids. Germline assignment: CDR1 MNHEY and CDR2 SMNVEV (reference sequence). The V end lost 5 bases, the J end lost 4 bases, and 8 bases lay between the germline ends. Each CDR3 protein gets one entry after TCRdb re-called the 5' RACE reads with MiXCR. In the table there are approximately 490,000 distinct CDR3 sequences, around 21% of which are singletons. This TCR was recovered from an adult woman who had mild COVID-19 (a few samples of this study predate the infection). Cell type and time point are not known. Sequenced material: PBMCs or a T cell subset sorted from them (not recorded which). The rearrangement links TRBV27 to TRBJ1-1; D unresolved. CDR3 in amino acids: CASSQGATEAFF. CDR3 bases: TGTGCCAGCAGTCAAGGAGCCACTGAAGCTTTCTTT.